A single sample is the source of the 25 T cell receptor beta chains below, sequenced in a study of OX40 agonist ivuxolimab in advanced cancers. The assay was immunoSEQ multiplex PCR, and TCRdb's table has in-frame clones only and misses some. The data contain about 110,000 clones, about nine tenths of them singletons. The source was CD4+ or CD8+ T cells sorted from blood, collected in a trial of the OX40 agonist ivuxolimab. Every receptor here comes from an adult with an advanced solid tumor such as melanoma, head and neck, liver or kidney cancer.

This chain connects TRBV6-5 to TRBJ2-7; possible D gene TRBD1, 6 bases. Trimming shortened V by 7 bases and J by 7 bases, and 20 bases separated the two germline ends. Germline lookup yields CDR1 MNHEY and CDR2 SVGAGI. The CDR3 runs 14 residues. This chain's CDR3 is CASTDFVGAEEQYF. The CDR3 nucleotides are TGTGCCAGCACCGACTTTGTGGGGGCCGAGGAGCAGTACTTC.

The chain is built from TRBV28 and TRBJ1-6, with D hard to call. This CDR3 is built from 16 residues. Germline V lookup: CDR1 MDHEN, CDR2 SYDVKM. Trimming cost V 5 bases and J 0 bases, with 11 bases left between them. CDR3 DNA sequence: TGTGCCAGCAGTCTAATTAAGGCCTCCTATAATTCACCCCTCCACTTT. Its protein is CASSLIKASYNSPLHF.

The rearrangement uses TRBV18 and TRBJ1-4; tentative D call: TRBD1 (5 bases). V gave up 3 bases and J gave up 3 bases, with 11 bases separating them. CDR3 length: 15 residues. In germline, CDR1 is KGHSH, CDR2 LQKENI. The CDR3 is CASSPLTGPNEKLFF. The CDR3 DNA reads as TGTGCCAGCTCACCTTTGACGGGGCCTAATGAAAAACTGTTTTTT.

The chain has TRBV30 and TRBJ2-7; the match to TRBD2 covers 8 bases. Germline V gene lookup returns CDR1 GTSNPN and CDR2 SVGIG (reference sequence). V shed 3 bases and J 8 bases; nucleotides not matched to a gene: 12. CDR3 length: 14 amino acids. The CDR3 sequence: CAWSEGWSGGKQYF. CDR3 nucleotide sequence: TGTGCCTGGAGCGAGGGCTGGAGCGGGGGTAAGCAGTACTTC.

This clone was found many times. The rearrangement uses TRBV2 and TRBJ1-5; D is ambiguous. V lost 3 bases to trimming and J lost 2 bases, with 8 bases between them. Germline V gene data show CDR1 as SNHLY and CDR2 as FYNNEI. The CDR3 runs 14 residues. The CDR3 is CASSEWRGNQPQHF. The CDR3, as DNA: TGTGCCAGCAGTGAGTGGAGGGGCAATCAGCCCCAGCATTTT.

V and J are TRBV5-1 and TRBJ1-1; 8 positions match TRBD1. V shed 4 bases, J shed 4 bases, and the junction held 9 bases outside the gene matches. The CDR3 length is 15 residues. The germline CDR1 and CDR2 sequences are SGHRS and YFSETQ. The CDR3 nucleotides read TGCGCCAGCAGCATCGGACAGGGAGGGACCACTGAAGCTTTCTTT. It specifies CASSIGQGGTTEAFF.

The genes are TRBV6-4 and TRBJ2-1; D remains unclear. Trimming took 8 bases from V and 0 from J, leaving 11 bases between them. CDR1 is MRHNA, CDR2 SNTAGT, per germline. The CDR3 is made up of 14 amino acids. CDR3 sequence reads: CASSTEVSYNEQFF. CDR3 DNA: TGTGCCAGCTCGACTGAAGTCTCCTACAATGAGCAGTTCTTC.

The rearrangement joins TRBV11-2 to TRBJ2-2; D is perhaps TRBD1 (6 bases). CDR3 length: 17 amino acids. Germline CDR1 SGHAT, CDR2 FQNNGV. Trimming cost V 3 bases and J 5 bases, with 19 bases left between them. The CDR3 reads CASSLRFLQGETGELFF. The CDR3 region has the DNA TGTGCCAGCAGCTTGAGGTTCTTACAGGGAGAAACCGGGGAGCTGTTTTTT.

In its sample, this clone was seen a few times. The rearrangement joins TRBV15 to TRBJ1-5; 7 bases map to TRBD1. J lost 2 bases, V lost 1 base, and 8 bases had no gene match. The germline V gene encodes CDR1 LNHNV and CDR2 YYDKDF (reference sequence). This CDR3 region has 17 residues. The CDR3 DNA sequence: TGTGCCACCAGCAGAGCGGCAGGGGGTCTCGGCAATCAGCCCCAGCATTTT. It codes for CATSRAAGGLGNQPQHF.

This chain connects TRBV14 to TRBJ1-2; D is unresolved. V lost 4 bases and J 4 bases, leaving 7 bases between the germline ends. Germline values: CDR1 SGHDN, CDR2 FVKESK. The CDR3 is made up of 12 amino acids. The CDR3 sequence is CASSPGSYGYTF. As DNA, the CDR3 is TGTGCCAGCAGCCCCGGGAGCTATGGCTACACCTTC.

For the CDR3, the DNA is TGTGCCAGCAGCCCCCGAGCAGGACATATACTCCAAGAGACCCAGTACTTC. Its protein is CASSPRAGHILQETQYF. The V call is TRBV9, the J call TRBJ2-5, with a possible D match to TRBD1 (5 bases). Deletions cut 4 bases from V and 1 base from J, with 20 bases between. There are 17 residues in the CDR3. Germline CDR1 reads SGDLS; CDR2 reads YYNGEE. The full variable domain, in which reference TRBV9 and TRBJ2-5 provide the parts outside the CDR3, is DSGVTQTPKHLITATGQRVTLRCSPRSGDLSVYWYQQSLDQGLQFLIQYYNGEERAKGNILERFSAQQFPDLHSELNLSSLELGDSALYFCASSPRAGHILQETQYFGPGTRLLVL.

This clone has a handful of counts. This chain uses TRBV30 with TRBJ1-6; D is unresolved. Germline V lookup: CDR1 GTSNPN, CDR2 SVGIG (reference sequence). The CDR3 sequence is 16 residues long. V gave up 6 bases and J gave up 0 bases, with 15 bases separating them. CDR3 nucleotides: TGTGCCTGTACTTGGGGAGGGAGCTCCTATAATTCACCCCTCCACTTT. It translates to CACTWGGSSYNSPLHF.

CDR3 in DNA: TGTGCCAGCAGCCTCCAAACAGATACGCAGTATTTT. Encoded protein: CASSLQTDTQYF. V and J are TRBV28 and TRBJ2-3; D not resolved. Germline-derived CDR1 and CDR2 are MDHEN and SYDVKM. V was clipped by 6 bases and J by 3 bases, with 7 bases between them. The CDR3 loop spans 12 amino acids.

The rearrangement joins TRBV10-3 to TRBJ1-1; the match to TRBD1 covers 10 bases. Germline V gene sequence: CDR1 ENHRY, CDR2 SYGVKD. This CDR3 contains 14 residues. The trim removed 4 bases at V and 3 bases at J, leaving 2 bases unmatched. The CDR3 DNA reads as TGTGCCATCAGTGGACAGGGGGCTGACACTGAAGCTTTCTTT. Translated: CAISGQGADTEAFF.

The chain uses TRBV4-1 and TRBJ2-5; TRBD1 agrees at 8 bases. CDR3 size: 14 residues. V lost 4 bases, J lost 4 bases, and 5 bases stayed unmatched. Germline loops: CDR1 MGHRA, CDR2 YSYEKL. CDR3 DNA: TGCGCCAGCAGCCGCGGACAGGGAGGAGAGACCCAGTACTTC. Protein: CASSRGQGGETQYF.

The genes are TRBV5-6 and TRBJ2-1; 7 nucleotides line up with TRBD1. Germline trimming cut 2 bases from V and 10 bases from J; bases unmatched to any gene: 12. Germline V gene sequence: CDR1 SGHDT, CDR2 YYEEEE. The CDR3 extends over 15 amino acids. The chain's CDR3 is CASSFGQVGPREQFF. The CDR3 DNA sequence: TGTGCCAGCAGCTTCGGACAGGTGGGTCCTAGGGAGCAGTTCTTC.

CDR3 in DNA: TGTGCCAGTAGTATCCTCAGGACAGTTAGGAATCAGCCCCAGCATTTT. Translating gives CASSILRTVRNQPQHF. This chain connects TRBV19 to TRBJ1-5; D possibly corresponds to TRBD1 (6 bases). CDR1 and CDR2 (germline): LNHDA, SQIVND (reference sequence). The CDR3 has 16 amino acids. V was clipped by 3 bases and J by 4 bases, with 16 bases between them.

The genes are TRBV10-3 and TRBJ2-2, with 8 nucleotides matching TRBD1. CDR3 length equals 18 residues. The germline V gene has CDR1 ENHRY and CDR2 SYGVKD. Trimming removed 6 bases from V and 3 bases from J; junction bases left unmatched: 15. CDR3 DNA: TGTGCCATCAGGGGTCCCGGGACAGGTTTGTTGGACACCGGGGAGCTGTTTTTT. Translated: CAIRGPGTGLLDTGELFF.

The CDR3 sequence is CASSLWTTGPISGANVLTF. The DNA of the CDR3 is TGTGCCAGCAGTTTATGGACTACAGGGCCAATCTCTGGGGCCAACGTCCTGACTTTC. The chain is built from TRBV27 and TRBJ2-6, with D possibly being TRBD1 or TRBD2 (6 bases each). CDR3 length: 19 residues. The V gene's germline CDR1 is MNHEY and CDR2 SMNVEV (reference sequence). V lost 1 base, J lost 0 bases, and 16 bases lay in between.

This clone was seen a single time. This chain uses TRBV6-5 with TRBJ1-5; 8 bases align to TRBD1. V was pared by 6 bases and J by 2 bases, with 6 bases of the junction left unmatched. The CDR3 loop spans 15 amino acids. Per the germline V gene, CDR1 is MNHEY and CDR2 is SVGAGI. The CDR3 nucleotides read TGTGCCAGCAGGAGGACAGGGAGTGGCAATCAGCCCCAGCATTTT. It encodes CASRRTGSGNQPQHF.

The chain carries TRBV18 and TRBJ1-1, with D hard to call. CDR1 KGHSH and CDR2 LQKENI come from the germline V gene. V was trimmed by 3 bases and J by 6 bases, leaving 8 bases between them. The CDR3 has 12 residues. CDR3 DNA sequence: TGTGCCAGCTCACCCAGTAGAGCTGAAGCTTTCTTT. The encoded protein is CASSPSRAEAFF. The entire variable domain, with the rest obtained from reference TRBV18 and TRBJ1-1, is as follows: NAGVMQNPRHLVRRRGQEARLRCSPMKGHSHVYWYRQLPEEGLKFMVYLQKENIIDESGMPKERFSAEFPKEGPSILRIQQVVRGDSAAYFCASSPSRAEAFFGQGTRLTVV.

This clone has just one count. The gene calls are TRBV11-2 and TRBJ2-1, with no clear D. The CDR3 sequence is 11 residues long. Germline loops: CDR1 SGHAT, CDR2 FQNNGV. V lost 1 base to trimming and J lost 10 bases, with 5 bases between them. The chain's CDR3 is CASSLALEQFF. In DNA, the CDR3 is TGTGCCAGCAGCTTAGCGTTAGAGCAGTTCTTC.

The DNA of the CDR3 is TGTGCCAGCAGCTTAGCCCCCAGTCCTAACAATGAGCAGTTCTTC. It specifies CASSLAPSPNNEQFF. This chain joins TRBV7-6 and TRBJ2-1; D is unclear. The length of the CDR3 is 15 residues. V lost 0 bases to trimming and J lost 5 bases, with 11 bases between them. The germline CDR1 and CDR2 sequences are SGHVS and FNYEAQ.

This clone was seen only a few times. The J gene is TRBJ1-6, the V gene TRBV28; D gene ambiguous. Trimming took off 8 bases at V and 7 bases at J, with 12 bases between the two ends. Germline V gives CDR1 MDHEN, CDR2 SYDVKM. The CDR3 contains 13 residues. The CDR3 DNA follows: TGTGCCAGCGCCCGGGTGCCGAATTCACCCCTCCACTTT. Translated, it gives CASARVPNSPLHF.

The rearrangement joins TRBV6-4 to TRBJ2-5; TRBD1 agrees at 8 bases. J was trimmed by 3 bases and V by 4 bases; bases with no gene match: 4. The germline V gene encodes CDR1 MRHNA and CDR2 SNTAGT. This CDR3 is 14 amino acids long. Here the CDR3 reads CASSAPTGEETQYF. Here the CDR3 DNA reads TGTGCCAGCAGTGCCCCGACAGGGGAAGAGACCCAGTACTTC.